The rows below give T cell receptor beta chains drawn from one sample of a study of radiation and T cells in renal cell carcinoma. TCRdb's table, derived via immunoSEQ multiplex PCR, lists solely in-frame clones and lacks some. Here the sample spans around 170,000 clones, 88% being singletons. The specimen was blood, collected from a patient whose treatment included radiotherapy and nephrectomy. The source of these receptors is a woman in her 50s with renal cell carcinoma. CDR3s include the opening cysteine and the closing phenylalanine or tryptophan. Fields, in order: clone size, D gene, J gene, V gene, CDR3 protein, CDR3 DNA. D genes are given only for firm matches. Some rows have no size entry. The others give once, few or many, or a class for an expanded clone.

clone size: once
D gene: -
J gene: TRBJ1-3
V gene: TRBV7-8
CDR3 protein: CASSLLGGTSGNTIYF
CDR3 DNA: TGTGCCAGCAGCTTACTTGGGGGAACCTCTGGAAACACCATATATTTT

clone size: -
D gene: -
J gene: TRBJ2-7
V gene: TRBV2
CDR3 protein: CASKGAGSYEQYF
CDR3 DNA: TGTGCCAGCAAGGGTGCGGGATCCTACGAGCAGTACTTC

clone size: -
D gene: TRBD2
J gene: TRBJ2-7
V gene: TRBV9
CDR3 protein: CASSEGLAGGTYSYEQYF
CDR3 DNA: TGTGCCAGCAGCGAGGGACTAGCGGGGGGAACCTACTCCTACGAGCAGTACTTC

clone size: -
D gene: -
J gene: TRBJ1-2
V gene: TRBV2
CDR3 protein: CASSPRVAIRSNYGYTF
CDR3 DNA: TGTGCCAGCAGCCCCCGGGTGGCCATAAGATCTAACTATGGCTACACCTTC

clone size: -
D gene: -
J gene: TRBJ1-1
V gene: TRBV6-6
CDR3 protein: CASSYGGAAEAFF
CDR3 DNA: TGTGCCAGCAGTTACGGGGGCGCGGCTGAAGCTTTCTTT

clone size: -
D gene: TRBD2
J gene: TRBJ2-1
V gene: TRBV4-2
CDR3 protein: CASSQASGGANEQFF
CDR3 DNA: TGTGCCAGCAGCCAAGCCAGCGGGGGGGCAAATGAGCAGTTCTTC

clone size: -
D gene: -
J gene: TRBJ1-2
V gene: TRBV18
CDR3 protein: CASSPKLTATDGYTF
CDR3 DNA: TGTGCCAGCTCACCAAAATTGACGGCTACCGATGGCTACACCTTC

clone size: -
D gene: TRBD1
J gene: TRBJ1-4
V gene: TRBV5-1
CDR3 protein: CASSPKDRVKEKLFF
CDR3 DNA: TGCGCCAGCAGCCCTAAGGACAGGGTGAAGGAAAAACTGTTTTTT

clone size: once
D gene: -
J gene: TRBJ1-5
V gene: TRBV7-6
CDR3 protein: CASSPGRLRSNQPQHF
CDR3 DNA: TGTGCCAGCAGCCCGGGGAGGCTTAGGAGCAATCAGCCCCAGCATTTT

clone size: -
D gene: TRBD2
J gene: TRBJ2-7
V gene: TRBV5-4
CDR3 protein: CASSSRSAGDYEQYF
CDR3 DNA: TGTGCCAGCAGCTCCCGGTCAGCGGGGGACTACGAGCAGTACTTC

clone size: -
D gene: -
J gene: TRBJ1-4
V gene: TRBV4-3
CDR3 protein: CASSQDLKRGSDAYEKLFF
CDR3 DNA: TGCGCCAGCAGCCAAGACCTCAAGAGGGGATCTGACGCTTATGAAAAACTGTTTTTT

clone size: -
D gene: -
J gene: TRBJ2-5
V gene: TRBV11-1
CDR3 protein: CASRKDGTQETQYF
CDR3 DNA: TGTGCCAGCAGGAAGGACGGGACCCAAGAGACCCAGTACTTC

clone size: -
D gene: TRBD1
J gene: TRBJ1-1
V gene: TRBV4-1
CDR3 protein: CASRTGQGMMNTEAFF
CDR3 DNA: TGCGCCAGCCGGACGGGACAGGGGATGATGAACACTGAAGCTTTCTTT

clone size: -
D gene: -
J gene: TRBJ1-2
V gene: TRBV30
CDR3 protein: CAWSVAVTNYGYTF
CDR3 DNA: TGTGCCTGGAGTGTAGCTGTCACTAACTATGGCTACACCTTC

clone size: few
D gene: -
J gene: TRBJ1-4
V gene: TRBV30
CDR3 protein: CAWNPTASIEKLFF
CDR3 DNA: TGTGCCTGGAACCCTACAGCGAGTATCGAAAAACTGTTTTTT

clone size: -
D gene: -
J gene: TRBJ1-1
V gene: TRBV29-1
CDR3 protein: CSVKDRLNTEAFF
CDR3 DNA: TGCAGCGTTAAGGACAGATTGAACACTGAAGCTTTCTTT

clone size: -
D gene: -
J gene: TRBJ2-5
V gene: TRBV7-2
CDR3 protein: CASSPRAQTQYF
CDR3 DNA: TGTGCCAGCAGCCCTAGGGCGCAGACCCAGTACTTC

clone size: -
D gene: -
J gene: TRBJ1-1
V gene: TRBV19
CDR3 protein: CASSIPGVNTEAFF
CDR3 DNA: TGTGCCAGTAGTATCCCCGGGGTGAACACTGAAGCTTTCTTT

clone size: once
D gene: -
J gene: TRBJ1-1
V gene: TRBV7-3
CDR3 protein: CASSVHGGEDTEAFF
CDR3 DNA: TGTGCCAGCAGCGTCCACGGAGGGGAGGACACTGAAGCTTTCTTT

clone size: -
D gene: -
J gene: TRBJ1-2
V gene: TRBV18
CDR3 protein: CASTRPANYGYTF
CDR3 DNA: TGTGCCAGCACACGCCCAGCTAACTATGGCTACACCTTC

clone size: -
D gene: -
J gene: TRBJ1-4
V gene: TRBV6-6
CDR3 protein: CASSKPGRSNEKLFF
CDR3 DNA: TGTGCCAGCAGCAAGCCGGGACGGAGTAATGAAAAACTGTTTTTT

clone size: -
D gene: -
J gene: TRBJ1-3
V gene: TRBV5-1
CDR3 protein: CASSLAGINSGNTIYF
CDR3 DNA: TGCGCCAGCAGCTTGGCAGGGATCAACTCTGGAAACACCATATATTTT

clone size: -
D gene: TRBD1
J gene: TRBJ1-2
V gene: TRBV10-3
CDR3 protein: CAIRTGTDYGYTF
CDR3 DNA: TGTGCCATCAGGACCGGGACAGACTATGGCTACACCTTC

clone size: -
D gene: TRBD1
J gene: TRBJ1-1
V gene: TRBV4-2
CDR3 protein: CASSPTTGGTEAFF
CDR3 DNA: TGTGCCAGCAGCCCCACGACAGGGGGCACTGAAGCTTTCTTT

clone size: -
D gene: TRBD2
J gene: TRBJ2-7
V gene: TRBV19
CDR3 protein: CASSTSGDTYEQYF
CDR3 DNA: TGTGCCAGCAGTACTAGCGGGGATACCTACGAGCAGTACTTC

clone size: once
D gene: -
J gene: TRBJ2-1
V gene: TRBV10-3
CDR3 protein: CAISARNSLNEQFF
CDR3 DNA: TGTGCCATCAGTGCCCGGAACTCGTTAAATGAGCAGTTCTTC

clone size: -
D gene: TRBD1
J gene: TRBJ1-1
V gene: TRBV5-1
CDR3 protein: CASSQRTGGDTEAFF
CDR3 DNA: TGCGCCAGCAGCCAGAGGACAGGGGGTGACACTGAAGCTTTCTTT

clone size: -
D gene: TRBD2
J gene: TRBJ2-3
V gene: TRBV11-2
CDR3 protein: CASSLVRGVTDTQYF
CDR3 DNA: TGTGCCAGCAGCTTAGTGCGGGGGGTCACAGATACGCAGTATTTT

clone size: once
D gene: TRBD1
J gene: TRBJ2-5
V gene: TRBV4-1
CDR3 protein: CASRATGDSGETQYF
CDR3 DNA: TGCGCCAGCAGGGCGACAGGGGACTCTGGAGAGACCCAGTACTTC

clone size: -
D gene: -
J gene: TRBJ1-4
V gene: TRBV6-1
CDR3 protein: CASSESRTATNEKLFF
CDR3 DNA: TGTGCCAGCAGTGAATCTCGGACGGCAACTAATGAAAAACTGTTTTTT

clone size: -
D gene: TRBD1
J gene: TRBJ1-2
V gene: TRBV7-2
CDR3 protein: CASSPPTGRGYTF
CDR3 DNA: TGTGCCAGCAGCCCGCCGACAGGGCGCGGCTACACCTTC

clone size: -
D gene: -
J gene: TRBJ2-7
V gene: TRBV19
CDR3 protein: CASSPRASSGSEQYF
CDR3 DNA: TGTGCCAGTAGTCCCCGAGCGTCCTCCGGGAGTGAGCAGTACTTC

clone size: once
D gene: TRBD2
J gene: TRBJ2-5
V gene: TRBV5-1
CDR3 protein: CASSVLAGGRETQYF
CDR3 DNA: TGCGCCAGCAGCGTACTAGCGGGGGGCCGAGAGACCCAGTACTTC

clone size: few
D gene: -
J gene: TRBJ1-1
V gene: TRBV19
CDR3 protein: CASSADGKAFF
CDR3 DNA: TGTGCCAGTAGTGCGGACGGGAAAGCTTTCTTT

clone size: -
D gene: TRBD2
J gene: TRBJ2-2
V gene: TRBV14
CDR3 protein: CASSQLAGANTGELFF
CDR3 DNA: TGTGCCAGCAGCCAACTAGCGGGGGCCAACACCGGGGAGCTGTTTTTT

clone size: -
D gene: TRBD2
J gene: TRBJ2-3
V gene: TRBV5-1
CDR3 protein: CASTGLVSSTDTQYF
CDR3 DNA: TGCGCCAGTACCGGACTAGTCTCTAGCACAGATACGCAGTATTTT

clone size: -
D gene: -
J gene: TRBJ1-2
V gene: TRBV11-2
CDR3 protein: CASSLGDYGYTF
CDR3 DNA: TGTGCCAGCAGCTTGGGGGACTATGGCTACACCTTC

clone size: -
D gene: TRBD1
J gene: TRBJ2-3
V gene: TRBV19
CDR3 protein: CASSKGRQGTDTQYF
CDR3 DNA: TGTGCCAGTAGTAAAGGGAGACAGGGAACAGATACGCAGTATTTT

clone size: -
D gene: -
J gene: TRBJ2-7
V gene: TRBV19
CDR3 protein: CASSIEGRAYEQYF
CDR3 DNA: TGTGCCAGTAGTATAGAGGGCAGAGCCTACGAGCAGTACTTC

clone size: -
D gene: -
J gene: TRBJ1-4
V gene: TRBV6-1
CDR3 protein: CASSERRNAANEKLFF
CDR3 DNA: TGTGCCAGCAGTGAACGAAGGAATGCTGCTAATGAAAAACTGTTTTTT

clone size: -
D gene: -
J gene: TRBJ1-1
V gene: TRBV10-3
CDR3 protein: CAISESQMNTEAFF
CDR3 DNA: TGTGCCATCAGTGAGTCCCAGATGAACACTGAAGCTTTCTTT

clone size: -
D gene: -
J gene: TRBJ1-5
V gene: TRBV6-5
CDR3 protein: CASSYFQGRKSQPQHF
CDR3 DNA: TGTGCCAGCAGTTACTTTCAGGGGCGAAAGTCTCAGCCCCAGCATTTT

clone size: -
D gene: -
J gene: TRBJ1-1
V gene: TRBV27
CDR3 protein: CASSSLRTDMNTEAFF
CDR3 DNA: TGTGCCAGCAGTTCCTTAAGGACAGATATGAACACTGAAGCTTTCTTT

clone size: -
D gene: -
J gene: TRBJ2-2
V gene: TRBV9
CDR3 protein: CASSPRPSNTGELFF
CDR3 DNA: TGTGCCAGCAGCCCCCGGCCATCGAACACCGGGGAGCTGTTTTTT

clone size: -
D gene: -
J gene: TRBJ2-1
V gene: TRBV5-6
CDR3 protein: CASSTLGGNEQFF
CDR3 DNA: TGTGCCAGCAGCACCCTTGGGGGTAATGAGCAGTTCTTC

clone size: -
D gene: -
J gene: TRBJ2-5
V gene: TRBV7-3
CDR3 protein: CASSLTGRRQETQYF
CDR3 DNA: TGTGCCAGCAGTTTAACCGGAAGGCGGCAAGAGACCCAGTACTTC

clone size: few
D gene: -
J gene: TRBJ1-1
V gene: TRBV19
CDR3 protein: CARDRDRSMNTEAFF
CDR3 DNA: TGTGCCAGGGACCGGGACCGCTCAATGAACACTGAAGCTTTCTTT

clone size: -
D gene: -
J gene: TRBJ1-1
V gene: TRBV19
CDR3 protein: CASSTTGTANTEAFF
CDR3 DNA: TGTGCCAGTAGTACCACCGGGACCGCAAACACTGAAGCTTTCTTT

clone size: few
D gene: TRBD1
J gene: TRBJ1-5
V gene: TRBV19
CDR3 protein: CASSTRTGFSNQPQHF
CDR3 DNA: TGTGCCAGTAGTACTAGGACAGGGTTTTCCAATCAGCCCCAGCATTTT

clone size: -
D gene: TRBD2
J gene: TRBJ2-5
V gene: TRBV6-5
CDR3 protein: CASSPGGEETQYF
CDR3 DNA: TGTGCCAGCAGCCCGGGGGGGGAAGAGACCCAGTACTTC

clone size: -
D gene: -
J gene: TRBJ2-3
V gene: TRBV7-2
CDR3 protein: CASSLGNGQGTDTQYF
CDR3 DNA: TGTGCCAGCAGCTTAGGTAACGGTCAGGGGACAGATACGCAGTATTTT

clone size: -
D gene: TRBD2
J gene: TRBJ2-5
V gene: TRBV5-1
CDR3 protein: CASSPRRDYLGETQYF
CDR3 DNA: TGCGCCAGCAGCCCTAGGCGGGACTATTTAGGAGAGACCCAGTACTTC

clone size: -
D gene: -
J gene: TRBJ2-7
V gene: TRBV19
CDR3 protein: CASSMGSRGYEQYF
CDR3 DNA: TGTGCCAGTAGTATGGGCTCTCGGGGTTACGAGCAGTACTTC

clone size: once
D gene: -
J gene: TRBJ2-3
V gene: TRBV7-2
CDR3 protein: CASSLGKRYTQYF
CDR3 DNA: TGTGCCAGCAGCTTAGGCAAGCGCTATACGCAGTATTTT